The entry that follows covers one T cell receptor beta chain sequence. Seattle's enrolled individuals joined amid active infection and were then monitored longitudinally. Only in-frame clones appear in the TCRdb table, and some are missing; sequencing was by immunoSEQ multiplex PCR. The table has approximately 300,000 clones, roughly 86% seen once. This sample is part of a study of blood T cell repertoires in COVID-19. The CDR3 has 16 amino acids. V was clipped by 10 bases and J by 0 bases; unmatched bases: 9. Germline CDR1 and CDR2: ENHRY and SYGVKD. The sequence came from a woman in her twenties or thirties with COVID-19, enrolled during active disease. The rearrangement joins TRBV10-3 to TRBJ2-6, with 7 bases identical to TRBD2. Sample: peripheral blood. The CDR3 region is CASRSGLSSGANVLTF. The DNA of the CDR3 is TGTGCCAGCCGATCGGGACTAAGCTCTGGGGCCAACGTCCTGACTTTC.